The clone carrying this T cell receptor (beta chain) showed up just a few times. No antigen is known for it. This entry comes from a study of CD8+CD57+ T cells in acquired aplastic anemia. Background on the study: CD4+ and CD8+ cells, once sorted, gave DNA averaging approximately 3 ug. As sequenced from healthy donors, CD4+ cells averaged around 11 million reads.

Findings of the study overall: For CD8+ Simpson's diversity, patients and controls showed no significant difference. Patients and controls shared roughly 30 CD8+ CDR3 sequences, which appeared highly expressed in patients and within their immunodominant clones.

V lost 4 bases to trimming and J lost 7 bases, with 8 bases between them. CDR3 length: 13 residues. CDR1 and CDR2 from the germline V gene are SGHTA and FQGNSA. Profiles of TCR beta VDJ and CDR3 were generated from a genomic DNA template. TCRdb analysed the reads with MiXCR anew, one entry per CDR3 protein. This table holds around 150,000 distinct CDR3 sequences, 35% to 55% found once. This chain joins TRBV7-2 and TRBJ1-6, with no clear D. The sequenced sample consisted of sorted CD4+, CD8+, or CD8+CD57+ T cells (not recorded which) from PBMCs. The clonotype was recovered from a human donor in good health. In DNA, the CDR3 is TGTGCCAGCAGCTCAAACGCAAATTCACCCCTCCACTTT. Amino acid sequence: CASSSNANSPLHF.